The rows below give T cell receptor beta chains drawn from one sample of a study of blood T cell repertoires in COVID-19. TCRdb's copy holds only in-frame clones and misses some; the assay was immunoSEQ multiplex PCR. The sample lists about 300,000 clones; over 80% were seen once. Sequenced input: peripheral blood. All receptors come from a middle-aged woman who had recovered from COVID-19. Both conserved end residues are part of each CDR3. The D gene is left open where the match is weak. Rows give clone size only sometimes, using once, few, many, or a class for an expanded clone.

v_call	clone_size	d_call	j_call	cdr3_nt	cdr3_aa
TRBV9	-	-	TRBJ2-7	TGTGCCAGCAGCGTAGGCGGCGCCCGCTCCTACGAGCAGTACTTC	CASSVGGARSYEQYF
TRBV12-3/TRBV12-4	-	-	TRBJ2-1	TGTGCCAGACAGAACAATGAGCAGTTCTTC	CARQNNEQFF
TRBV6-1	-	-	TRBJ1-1	TGTGCCAGCAGTGAATTTGTCGGTTACACTGAAGCTTTCTTT	CASSEFVGYTEAFF
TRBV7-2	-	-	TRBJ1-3	TGTGCCAGCAGCTTATTCTACGGACTCTCTGGAAACACCATATATTTT	CASSLFYGLSGNTIYF
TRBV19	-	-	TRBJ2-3	TGTGCCAGCGGACAAACTTTTTCCACAGATACGCAGTATTTT	CASGQTFSTDTQYF
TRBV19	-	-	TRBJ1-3	TGTGCCAGTACCGTAAGCTGGGGGCCTGGAAACACCATATATTTT	CASTVSWGPGNTIYF
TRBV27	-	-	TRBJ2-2	TGTGCCAGCAGCCGACAGAACACCGGGGAGCTGTTTTTT	CASSRQNTGELFF
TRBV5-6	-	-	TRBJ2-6	TGTGCCAGCACCGTCGGGGTCTCTGGGGCCAACGTCCTGACTTTC	CASTVGVSGANVLTF
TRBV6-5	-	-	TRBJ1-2	TGTGCCGCCGGGAGGGTCCACTATGGGAATGGCTACACCTTC	CAAGRVHYGNGYTF
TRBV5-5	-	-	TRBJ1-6	TGTGCCAGCAGCCGCCTTCTTGGCCCTAGTTCACCCCTCCACTTT	CASSRLLGPSSPLHF
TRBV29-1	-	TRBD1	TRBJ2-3	TGCAGCGTCGACCCGGGACAGGGGGCATCAGATACGCAGTATTTT	CSVDPGQGASDTQYF
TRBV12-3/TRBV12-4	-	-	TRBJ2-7	TGTGCCAGCAGTTTACCCAAGGGAGGCGAGCAGTACTTC	CASSLPKGGEQYF
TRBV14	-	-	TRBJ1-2	TGTGCCAGCAGCCGCTATGGGGGGGCCAACCTAAACTATGGCTACACCTTC	CASSRYGGANLNYGYTF
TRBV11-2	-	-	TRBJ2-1	TGTGCCAGCAGCTTAGAGGGGGGGCCCGGAGGCGGTGAGCAGTTCTTC	CASSLEGGPGGGEQFF
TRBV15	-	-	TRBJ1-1	TGTGCCACCAGCAGAGACCGGGGGACGGCCCCTGAAGCTTTCTTT	CATSRDRGTAPEAFF
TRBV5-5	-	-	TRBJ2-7	TGTGCCAGCAGCATCAACCCGGGACTGACTTCCTACGAGCAGTACTTC	CASSINPGLTSYEQYF
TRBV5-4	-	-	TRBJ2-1	TGTGCCAGCAGCTTGGGAGGGGACACGGAGTACAATGAGCAGTTCTTC	CASSLGGDTEYNEQFF
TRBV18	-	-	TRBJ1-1	TGTGCCAGCTCACCCGGAGGGCGCGGCACTGAAGCTTTCTTT	CASSPGGRGTEAFF
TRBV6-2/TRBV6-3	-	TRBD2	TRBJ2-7	TGTGCCAGCAGACCTGGGGGAGGGGACGGCTACGAGCAGTACTTC	CASRPGGGDGYEQYF
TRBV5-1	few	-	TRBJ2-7	TGCGCCAGCACCCGTGACCGGAGCTCCTACGAGCAGTACTTC	CASTRDRSSYEQYF
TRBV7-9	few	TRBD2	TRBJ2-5	TGTGCCAGCAGCCCACGACTAGCTGGTTTCGAGACCCAGTACTTC	CASSPRLAGFETQYF
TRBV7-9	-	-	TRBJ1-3	TGTGCCAGCAGCCTCCGACAGTTCTCTGGAAACACCATATATTTT	CASSLRQFSGNTIYF
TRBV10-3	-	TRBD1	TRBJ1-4	TGTGCCATCAGTGAGTTCGGGACAGGGTCTTCAACTAATGAAAAACTGTTTTTT	CAISEFGTGSSTNEKLFF
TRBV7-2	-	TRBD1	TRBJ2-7	TGTGCCAGCAGCCCCCAATCGCTCGGACAGGGCTACGAGCAGTACTTC	CASSPQSLGQGYEQYF
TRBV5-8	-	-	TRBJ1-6	TGTGCCAGCAGCCAGGCCGGGGGGGGCTATAATTCACCCCTCCACTTT	CASSQAGGGYNSPLHF
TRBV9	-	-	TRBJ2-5	TGTGCCAGCAGCCCCCCCCAGGGGCGCGGGGAGACCCAGTACTTC	CASSPPQGRGETQYF
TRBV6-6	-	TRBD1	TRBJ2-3	TGTGCCAGCAGTTACGGACAGGCGGCTAGCACAGATACGCAGTATTTT	CASSYGQAASTDTQYF
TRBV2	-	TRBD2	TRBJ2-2	TGTGCCAGCACCCGACCGGCGGGGGGGCTTATCGGGGAGCTGTTTTTT	CASTRPAGGLIGELFF
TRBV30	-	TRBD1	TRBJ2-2	TGTGCCTGGAGTTTGACAGGGGGTGACGGGGAGCTGTTTTTT	CAWSLTGGDGELFF
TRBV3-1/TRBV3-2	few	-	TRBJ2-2	TGTGCCAGCAGCCAAGAACAGGGCGCCGGGGAGCTGTTTTTT	CASSQEQGAGELFF
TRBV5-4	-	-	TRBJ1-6	TGTGCCAGCAGCCCACAGGGCGTGAATTCACCCCTCCACTTT	CASSPQGVNSPLHF
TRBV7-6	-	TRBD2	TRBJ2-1	TGTGCCAGCAGCTTAGGGATAGCGGGGCCCTACAATGAGCAGTTCTTC	CASSLGIAGPYNEQFF
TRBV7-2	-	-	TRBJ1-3	TGTGCCAGCAGCTTAGGGAGTAGGCTCTCTGGAAACACCATATATTTT	CASSLGSRLSGNTIYF
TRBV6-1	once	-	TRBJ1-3	TGTGCCAGCAGTGAAGCGCTTCAACAGATCTCTGGAAACACCATATATTTT	CASSEALQQISGNTIYF
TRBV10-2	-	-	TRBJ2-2	TGCGCCAGCAGTGACAGGGGCTCCGGGGAGCTGTTTTTT	CASSDRGSGELFF
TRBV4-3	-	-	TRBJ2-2	TGCGCCAGCAGCCAAGGTTCAGGGTGGGGCACCGGGGAGCTGTTTTTT	CASSQGSGWGTGELFF
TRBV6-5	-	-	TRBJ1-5	TGTGCCAGCAAGCGGGACGGCAAAAATCAGCCCCAGCATTTT	CASKRDGKNQPQHF
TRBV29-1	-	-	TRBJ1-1	TGCAGCCTGAAAGACGGGGGCACTGAAGCTTTCTTT	CSLKDGGTEAFF
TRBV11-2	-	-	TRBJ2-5	TGTGCCAGCAGCTTAACAGGGCGAGAGACCCAGTACTTC	CASSLTGRETQYF
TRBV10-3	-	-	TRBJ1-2	TGTGCCACCCAGACTCGGAACTATGGCTACACCTTC	CATQTRNYGYTF
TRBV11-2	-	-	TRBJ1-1	TGTGCCAGCAGCTTACAGGTGGGGGACATCATGAACACTGAAGCTTTCTTT	CASSLQVGDIMNTEAFF
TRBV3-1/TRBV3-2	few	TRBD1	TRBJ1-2	TGTGCCAGCAGCCAAGATGGGGGACAGCCCTATGGCTACACCTTC	CASSQDGGQPYGYTF